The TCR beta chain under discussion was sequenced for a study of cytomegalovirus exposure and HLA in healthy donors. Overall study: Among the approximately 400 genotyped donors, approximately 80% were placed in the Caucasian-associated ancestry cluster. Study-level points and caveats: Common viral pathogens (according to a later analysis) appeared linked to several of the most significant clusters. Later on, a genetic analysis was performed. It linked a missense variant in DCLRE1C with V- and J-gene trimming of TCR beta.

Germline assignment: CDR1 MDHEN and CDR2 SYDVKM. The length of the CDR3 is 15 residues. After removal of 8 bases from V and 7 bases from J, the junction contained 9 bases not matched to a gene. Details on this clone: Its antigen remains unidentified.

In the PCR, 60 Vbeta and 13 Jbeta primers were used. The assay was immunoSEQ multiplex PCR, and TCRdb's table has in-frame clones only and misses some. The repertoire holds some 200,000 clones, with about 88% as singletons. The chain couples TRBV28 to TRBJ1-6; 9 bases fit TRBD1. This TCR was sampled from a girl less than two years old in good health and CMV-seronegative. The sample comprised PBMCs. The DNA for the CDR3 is TGTGCCAGCGCGGGATTACAGGGGGCAAATTCACCCCTCCACTTT. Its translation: CASAGLQGANSPLHF.